This TCR beta chain was recorded in a study of cytomegalovirus exposure and HLA in healthy donors. Overall study: Early released data had 65 million to 100 million unique TCRs, all coming from HLA-typed donors. Whole-study findings and limits: The study put some 160 TCR beta chains on its list as cytomegalovirus-associated.

The PCR was carried out with 60 Vbeta primers and 13 Jbeta primers. The assay was immunoSEQ multiplex PCR, and TCRdb's table has in-frame clones only and misses some. The table lists 90,000 to 130,000 clones. As to this clone: The target antigen is unknown. This specimen includes other DNA sequences encoding the same CDR3.

This sequence was found in a man aged 40-50 years in good health and CMV-seropositive. The sample taken for sequencing was PBMCs.

The CDR3 bases are TGCGCCAGCAGTGACCGAGGACTAGCGGGAGGCTACAATGAGCAGTTCTTC. Protein product: CASSDRGLAGGYNEQFF. The chain has TRBV10-1 and TRBJ2-1, with 14 bases that match TRBD2. With V trimmed by 3 bases and J by 3 bases, 4 bases remained unmatched. The CDR3 length is 17 residues. Germline loops: CDR1 WNHNN, CDR2 SYGVQD (reference sequence).